The 26 T cell receptor beta chains listed next were all sequenced from one sample in a study of shared T cell receptors in the human thymus. This table comes from immunoSEQ multiplex PCR, and its TCRdb copy is limited to in-frame clones, with some not included. The sample has roughly 560,000 clones, around three quarters seen once; the top ten hold about 0.012%. The sample also formed part of further work on human thymus T cells.

Sequencing used thymocytes. These receptor sequences come from a boy under two years old with a congenital heart defect.

This chain uses TRBV10-2 with TRBJ2-7; possible D gene TRBD2, 5 bases. Looked up from germline, CDR1 is WSHSY and CDR2 is SAAADI. V shed 11 bases and J shed 5 bases, with 13 bases lying between them. CDR3 size: 11 residues. The CDR3 is CAAGDGNEQYF. The CDR3 DNA reads as TGCGCCGCGGGCGACGGGAACGAGCAGTACTTC.

The chain is built from TRBV27 and TRBJ1-6; D unclear. The CDR3 spans 14 residues. Trimming left V 5 bases short and J 0 bases short, with 5 bases between. CDR1 and CDR2 from the germline V gene are MNHEY and SMNVEV (reference sequence). CDR3 DNA: TGTGCCAGCAGTCGGAGCTCCTATAATTCACCCCTCCACTTT. It codes for CASSRSSYNSPLHF.

A few counts support this clone. J is TRBJ2-3 and V is TRBV14, with TRBD1 matching over 11 bases. The CDR3 is 16 residues long. In germline, CDR1 is SGHDN, CDR2 FVKESK. The ends lost 5 bases at V and 3 bases at J; junction bases unmatched: 7. In nucleotides, the CDR3 is TGTGCCAGCAGCAAGGACAGGGGGCGACGGACAGATACGCAGTATTTT. It yields the protein CASSKDRGRRTDTQYF. Drawing the rest from reference TRBV14 and TRBJ2-3, the complete variable domain is EAGVTQFPSHSVIEKGQTVTLRCDPISGHDNLYWYRRVMGKEIKFLLHFVKESKQDESGMPNNRFLAERTGGTYSTLKVQPAELEDSGVYFCASSKDRGRRTDTQYFGPGTRLTVL.

The chain is built from TRBV7-9 and TRBJ1-2, with 7 bases aligning to TRBD1. The CDR3 contains 17 residues. Losses at the gene ends were 5 bases for V and 2 bases for J; bases not matched to a gene: 14. Germline-derived CDR1 and CDR2 are SEHNR and FQNEAQ (reference sequence). CDR3 region: CASSMNRGMLINYGYTF. In DNA, the CDR3 is TGTGCCAGCAGCATGAACAGGGGTATGTTAATCAACTATGGCTACACCTTC.

The V and J genes are TRBV10-2 and TRBJ2-1; 8 positions match TRBD2. Germline lookup yields CDR1 WSHSY and CDR2 SAAADI. The CDR3 runs 16 residues. Germline trimming cut 4 bases from V and 8 bases from J; bases unmatched to any gene: 13. As DNA, the CDR3 is TGCGCCAGCAGTGTGTGCGGGACTAGAGTCGCCCATGAGCAGTTCTTC. It translates to CASSVCGTRVAHEQFF.

This clone has a handful of counts. The J gene is TRBJ1-2, the V gene TRBV9; tentatively, D is TRBD1 (5 bases). This CDR3 contains 14 residues. With 4 bases removed from V and 0 bases from J, the gap between germline ends came to 10 bases. Germline assignment: CDR1 SGDLS and CDR2 YYNGEE. This CDR3 is CASSPTDPNYGYTF. As DNA, the CDR3 is TGTGCCAGCAGCCCGACAGACCCTAACTATGGCTACACCTTC.

The chain joins TRBV18 to TRBJ1-2, with 9 bases identical to TRBD1. Per germline, CDR1 KGHSH and CDR2 LQKENI. The CDR3 is made up of 13 amino acids. The J segment lost 6 bases and the V segment lost 3 bases, leaving 2 bases of the junction unmatched. The chain's CDR3 is CASSPGTGNGYTF. As DNA, the CDR3 is TGTGCCAGCTCACCCGGGACAGGGAATGGCTACACCTTC.

CDR3 nucleotides: TGTGCCAGCAGTGAACCCCCGACAGGCCCCACACACACAAATGAGCAGTTCTTC. As protein: CASSEPPTGPTHTNEQFF. The chain employs TRBV25-1 and TRBJ2-1, with D possibly TRBD1 on 6 matching bases. V shed 2 bases and J shed 7 bases, with 24 bases lying between them. This CDR3 comprises 18 residues. Per the germline V gene, CDR1 is MGHDK and CDR2 is SYGVNS.

The chain's CDR3 is CASSLGQATGELFF. The CDR3 DNA reads as TGTGCCAGCAGCTTAGGACAGGCCACCGGGGAGCTGTTTTTT. J is TRBJ2-2 and V is TRBV7-2; maybe TRBD1 (6 bases). Germline V gene lookup returns CDR1 SGHTA and CDR2 FQGNSA. Trimming shortened V by 1 base and J by 4 bases, and 7 bases separated the two germline ends. The CDR3 is made up of 14 amino acids.

V gene TRBV7-9 combines with J gene TRBJ1-2; no clear D gene. V was shortened by 5 bases and J by 1 base, with 26 bases between the two germline ends. There are 19 residues in the CDR3. Looked up from germline, CDR1 is SEHNR and CDR2 is FQNEAQ (reference sequence). Written as DNA, the CDR3 is TGTGCCAGCAGCCCCAACATTGCGCATGGGAGCATTTTTAACTATGGCTACACCTTC. It codes for CASSPNIAHGSIFNYGYTF.

This chain links TRBV19 with TRBJ2-1; TRBD2 matches at 8 bases. CDR3 length: 17 amino acids. With V trimmed by 3 bases and J by 0 bases, 7 bases remained unmatched. Looked up from germline, CDR1 is LNHDA and CDR2 is SQIVND (reference sequence). This CDR3 reads CASSILGGRRSYNEQFF. The DNA of the CDR3 is TGTGCCAGTAGTATCTTGGGCGGGAGGCGCTCCTACAATGAGCAGTTCTTC.

The chain uses TRBV4-3 and TRBJ1-2; possibly TRBD1 for D (5 bases). The V end lost 0 bases, the J end lost 7 bases, and 18 bases lay between the germline ends. CDR1 and CDR2 from the germline V gene are LGHNA and YSLEER. The CDR3 totals 16 residues. The CDR3 coding sequence is TGCGCCAGCAGCCAAGATCGGGACGAGGGGAGGCTTGGCTACACCTTC. This gives the protein CASSQDRDEGRLGYTF.

Only a few counts were recorded for this clone. This chain connects TRBV6-5 to TRBJ2-2; D unresolved. CDR1 and CDR2 from the germline V gene are MNHEY and SVGAGI. V was cut by 5 bases and J by 3 bases, with 10 bases left in between. The CDR3 covers 14 residues. As DNA, the CDR3 is TGTGCCAGCAGTGCCCTAGTCGACACCGGGGAGCTGTTTTTT. Protein product: CASSALVDTGELFF.

This clone was picked up one time. This chain links TRBV6-4 with TRBJ2-2; tentative D call: TRBD2 (5 bases). The length of the CDR3 is 13 residues. V dropped 3 bases and J dropped 8 bases, with 10 bases sitting between them. Germline values: CDR1 MRHNA, CDR2 SNTAGT. The CDR3, as DNA: TGTGCCAGCAGTGAATCGGGGTGTGGGGAGCTGTTTTTT. This sequence encodes CASSESGCGELFF.

This chain joins TRBV6-6 and TRBJ1-5; no clear D gene. Trimming took 8 bases from V and 0 from J, leaving 14 bases between them. The CDR3 sequence is 15 residues long. Germline values: CDR1 MNHNY, CDR2 SVGAGI (reference sequence). The CDR3 protein is CASGSIGDSNQPQHF. CDR3 coding DNA: TGTGCCAGCGGATCGATCGGGGATAGCAATCAGCCCCAGCATTTT.

CDR3: CASSAYPGTGDNTF. The CDR3 DNA sequence: TGCGCCAGCAGCGCTTACCCCGGGACAGGGGATAACACCTTC. The rearrangement uses TRBV5-1 and TRBJ1-2; 10 bases are a match to TRBD1. The CDR3 has 14 residues. Germline V gene sequence: CDR1 SGHRS, CDR2 YFSETQ. V lost 4 bases, J lost 12 bases, and 12 bases stayed unmatched. Looking up the rest from reference TRBV5-1 and TRBJ1-2 gives the full variable domain: KAGVTQTPRYLIKTRGQQVTLSCSPISGHRSVSWYQQTPGQGLQFLFEYFSETQRNKGNFPGRFSGRQFSNSRSEMNVSTLELGDSALYLCASSAYPGTGDNTFGSGTRLTVV.

The chain carries TRBV4-2 and TRBJ2-7; 7 nucleotides line up with TRBD2. Germline CDR1 is LGHNA and CDR2 is YNFKEQ. V shed 0 bases, J shed 4 bases, and the junction held 6 bases outside the gene matches. This CDR3 region has 15 residues. The CDR3 region is CASSQDLGGGYEQYF. CDR3 in DNA: TGTGCCAGCAGCCAAGATTTGGGGGGGGGATACGAGCAGTACTTC.

The genes are TRBV4-1 and TRBJ1-2; maybe TRBD1 (6 bases). V was shortened by 7 bases and J by 8 bases, with 23 bases between the two germline ends. CDR3 length: 15 amino acids. The germline V gene encodes CDR1 MGHRA and CDR2 YSYEKL. The CDR3 spells CASTRGGNDGYGYTF. The DNA of the CDR3 is TGCGCCAGCACTCGGGGGGGCAACGACGGCTACGGCTACACCTTC.

This chain connects TRBV28 to TRBJ2-7; tentative D call: TRBD1 (6 bases). From germline, CDR1 is MDHEN and CDR2 SYDVKM. The V gene lost 2 bases and the J gene lost 0 bases, with 11 bases spanning the gap. This CDR3 region has 15 residues. The CDR3 sequence is CASSLDRISSYEQYF. CDR3 bases: TGTGCCAGCAGTTTAGACAGGATAAGCTCCTACGAGCAGTACTTC.

This chain joins TRBV28 and TRBJ1-1, with D possibly matching TRBD1 (6 bases). V lost 2 bases, J lost 5 bases, and 24 bases lay in between. Germline lookup yields CDR1 MDHEN and CDR2 SYDVKM. This CDR3 is 18 amino acids long. CDR3 coding DNA: TGTGCCAGCAGTTTACCATCGGGAGAGGGGGGGCGAGATACTGAAGCTTTCTTT. Residues: CASSLPSGEGGRDTEAFF.

The chain employs TRBV5-4 and TRBJ2-4, with a tentative D call TRBD1 (5 bases). This CDR3 comprises 17 residues. The ends were cut back, 3 bases at V and 6 bases at J, with 22 bases in the middle. The germline V gene encodes CDR1 SGHNT and CDR2 YYREEE (reference sequence). CDR3 bases: TGTGCCAGCAGCTCCCTAGGGGCGGCCCCCGATGGAAACATTCAGTACTTC. It yields the protein CASSSLGAAPDGNIQYF.

The chain has TRBV30 and TRBJ2-2, with D unclear. The V gene lost 8 bases and the J gene lost 7 bases, with 20 bases spanning the gap. The CDR3 is made up of 14 amino acids. The V gene's germline CDR1 is GTSNPN and CDR2 SVGIG (reference sequence). CDR3 in DNA: TGTGCCGGCTACGGTGGGCCCTTTGGCGGGGAGCTGTTTTTT. It encodes CAGYGGPFGGELFF.

The genes are TRBV19 and TRBJ2-1, with TRBD2 identical over 9 bases. The germline CDR1 and CDR2 sequences are LNHDA and SQIVND (reference sequence). The CDR3 totals 16 residues. Losses at the gene ends were 3 bases for V and 4 bases for J; bases not matched to a gene: 7. The CDR3 DNA is TGTGCCAGTAGTATGCAACTAGCGGGCCTGTACAATGAGCAGTTCTTC. The encoded protein is CASSMQLAGLYNEQFF.

This clone is a singleton in its sample. The chain combines TRBV27 with TRBJ2-7; D is unresolved. Deletions cut 5 bases from V and 2 bases from J, with 4 bases between. Germline V gene sequence: CDR1 MNHEY, CDR2 SMNVEV (reference sequence). The CDR3 is 11 amino acids. In DNA form, the CDR3 reads TGTGCCAGCAGTCCCGCCTACGAGCAGTACTTC. This translates into CASSPAYEQYF.

This sequence joins TRBV27 and TRBJ2-4; D possibly corresponds to TRBD1 (6 bases). Germline-derived CDR1 and CDR2 are MNHEY and SMNVEV (reference sequence). The ends were cut back, 5 bases at V and 1 base at J, with 18 bases in the middle. CDR3 length equals 17 residues. The CDR3 loop reads CASSDLEGDGAKNIQYF. CDR3 DNA sequence: TGTGCCAGCAGTGACCTCGAGGGGGATGGGGCCAAAAACATTCAGTACTTC.

This chain uses TRBV5-6 with TRBJ1-2; weak D call: TRBD1 (6 bases). There are 17 residues in the CDR3. V was trimmed by 0 bases and J by 7 bases, leaving 22 bases between them. Germline lookup yields CDR1 SGHDT and CDR2 YYEEEE. The CDR3 protein is CASSLVRDNIVDCGYTF. The DNA of the CDR3 is TGTGCCAGCAGCTTGGTCAGGGACAATATTGTTGACTGTGGCTACACCTTC.